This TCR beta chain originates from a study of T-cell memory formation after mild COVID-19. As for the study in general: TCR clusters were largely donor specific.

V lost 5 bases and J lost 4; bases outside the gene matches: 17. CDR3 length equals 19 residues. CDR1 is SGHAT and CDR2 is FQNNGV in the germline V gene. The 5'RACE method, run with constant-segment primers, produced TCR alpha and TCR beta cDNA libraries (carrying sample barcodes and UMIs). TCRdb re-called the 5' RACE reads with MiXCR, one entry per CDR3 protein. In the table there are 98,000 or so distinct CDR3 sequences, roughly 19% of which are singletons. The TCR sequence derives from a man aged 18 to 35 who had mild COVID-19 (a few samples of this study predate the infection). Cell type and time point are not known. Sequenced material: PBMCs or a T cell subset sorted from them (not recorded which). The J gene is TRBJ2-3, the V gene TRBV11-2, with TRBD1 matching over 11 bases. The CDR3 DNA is TGTGCCAGCAGCAGGGGGACCTATTTGGACAGGGGGCACTCAGATACGCAGTATTTT. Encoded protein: CASSRGTYLDRGHSDTQYF.